Listed here is a single TCR beta chain. This receptor's antigen is unknown. The input lacks base qualities; no much larger clone sits a single base away. V was cut back by 5 bases and J by 6 bases, leaving a gap of 20 bases between them. The CDR3 runs 15 amino acids, cysteine and phenylalanine included. Of all the DNA, just the CDR3 is kept, 45 bases in frame from base 1. Taken from the germline V gene (reference sequence), the CDR1 and CDR2 loops are LGHDT and YNNKEL. The entry originates in a study of blood T cell repertoires in COVID-19 (TCRdb year 2020). As for the study more broadly: Collaborator samples came from the United States, Italy and Spain and covered acute and convalescent phases of COVID-19. Where available, HLA class I and class II types were obtained from metadata supplied by the sample provider rather than from assay-based typing. The prospective study material was composed of cDNA or gDNA derived from T cells, B-cell-depleted T cells, or PBMCs. Subjects who had been exposed to COVID-19, were actively infected with it, or had recovered from it provided the deeply sampled blood TCRbeta repertoires that made up the dataset. The repertoires were released in a freely available public database meant as a resource for research on the immune response to SARS-CoV-2. Sample metadata almost always included a de-identified subject ID, COVID-19 status, age in years and sex. The samples were drawn from two sources: the first 160 participants of the ongoing ImmuneRACE study, and fewer than 1,500 subjects contributed by 6 global collaborators.

TCRbeta CDR3 regions were amplified from genomic DNA using the immunoSEQ Assay, a bias-controlled multiplex PCR. The authors processed their data as follows. The number of nucleated cells in each sample was estimated by amplification of reference gene primers within the assay. Sequence reads were collapsed and filtered to measure the absolute abundance of every unique TCRbeta CDR3 rearrangement. For each sample, productive Simpson clonality was calculated as the square root of Simpson's diversity index over productive rearrangements. TCRdb stores this immuneACCESS table with in-frame sequences only. Part of the clones is absent; in the studies checked, under half of the shortfall reflects unresolved V genes, and no reason is known for the rest. The V and J calls and clone size are taken from that table; D and trimming were inferred from the DNA. This sample holds a few hundred thousand clones; roughly 91% were observed only once. Of the sample, less than 3.5% is held by the ten largest clones.

Participants in the prospective study were enrolled through a virtual design, were aged roughly 18 to 100 years, and lived in approximately 25 United States geographic areas. In the prospective study, cohorts were assigned on the basis of participant-reported clinical history obtained from a screening survey and a study questionnaire. Exposed participants had been in contact, within 2 weeks of entering the study, with a person who had a PCR-confirmed or clinician-diagnosed case of COVID-19. Each participant in the prospective study had whole blood, serum and a nasopharyngeal or oropharyngeal swab collected by mobile phlebotomists. Participants in the prospective study had the option to provide additional blood draws and questionnaires over a roughly 2-month period. Prospective study blood samples were shipped either frozen or at room temperature before DNA extraction. What the study reported, not specific to this receptor: How much clinical and demographic metadata was included differed by source and by participant, and the metadata was provided uncurated.

Sequenced: PBMCs or T cells enriched from blood (not recorded which). The origin of this receptor is a woman in her fifties or sixties who had been exposed to COVID-19. The chain was built from TRBV3-1 (or the pseudogene TRBV3-2) and TRBJ2-7; D gene: possibly TRBD1, on 6 matching bases. The CDR3: CASSSSTGRGLEQYF. The DNA sequence reads TGTGCCAGCAGCTCGTCGACAGGTAGGGGTCTCGAGCAGTACTTC.